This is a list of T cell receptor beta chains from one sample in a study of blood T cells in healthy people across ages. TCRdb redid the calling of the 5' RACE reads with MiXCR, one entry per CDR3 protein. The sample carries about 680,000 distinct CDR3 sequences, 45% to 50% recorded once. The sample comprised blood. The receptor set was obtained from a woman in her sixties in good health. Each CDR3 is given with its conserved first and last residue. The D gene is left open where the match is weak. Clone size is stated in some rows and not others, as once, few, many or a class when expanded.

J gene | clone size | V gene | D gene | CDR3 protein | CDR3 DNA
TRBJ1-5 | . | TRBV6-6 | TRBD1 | CATGGQDFNQPQHF | TGTGCCACGGGGGGACAGGATTTTAATCAGCCCCAGCATTTT
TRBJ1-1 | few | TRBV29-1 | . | CSVGVVLGPEAFF | TGCAGCGTTGGTGTCGTGCTTGGACCTGAAGCTTTCTTT
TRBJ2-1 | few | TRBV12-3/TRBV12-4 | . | CASSLIIGGYNEQFF | TGTGCCAGCAGTTTAATCATCGGCGGATACAATGAGCAGTTCTTC
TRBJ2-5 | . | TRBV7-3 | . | CASSAGPYNEQYF | TGTGCCAGCAGCGCGGGGCCGTACAATGAGCAGTACTTC
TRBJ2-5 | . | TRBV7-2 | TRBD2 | CASSSAGTSGRNEQYF | TGTGCCAGCAGCTCCGCCGGGACTAGCGGGAGAAATGAGCAGTACTTC
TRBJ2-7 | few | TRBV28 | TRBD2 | CASSFLQREQSYEQYF | TGTGCCAGCAGTTTTCTTCAGCGGGAGCAATCCTACGAGCAGTACTTC
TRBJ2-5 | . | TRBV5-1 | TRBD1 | CASSIDRGFGTQYF | TGCGCCAGCAGCATAGACAGGGGCTTCGGGACCCAGTACTTC
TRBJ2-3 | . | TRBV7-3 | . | CASSDHPDTQYF | TGTGCCAGCAGCGATCACCCAGATACGCAGTATTTT
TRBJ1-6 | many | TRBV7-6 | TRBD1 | CASSLGQGSSPLHF | TGTGCCAGCAGCTTAGGACAGGGTAGTTCACCCCTCCACTTT
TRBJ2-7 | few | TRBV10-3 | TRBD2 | CAISGSGTLLYEQYF | TGTGCCATCAGTGGAAGCGGGACCTTACTCTACGAGCAGTACTTC
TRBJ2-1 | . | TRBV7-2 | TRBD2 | CASSPPGLATYEQFF | TGTGCCAGCAGCCCCCCGGGACTAGCAACGTATGAGCAGTTCTTC
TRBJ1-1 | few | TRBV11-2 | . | CASSLDRWDTEAFF | TGTGCCAGCAGCTTAGATCGATGGGACACTGAAGCTTTCTTT
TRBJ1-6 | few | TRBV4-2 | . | CASSQGEPNSPLHF | TGTGCCAGCAGCCAAGGGGAACCGAATTCACCCCTCCACTTT
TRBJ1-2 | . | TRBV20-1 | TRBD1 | CSASPGQLANYGYTF | TGCAGTGCTAGCCCGGGACAGTTAGCTAACTATGGCTACACCTTC
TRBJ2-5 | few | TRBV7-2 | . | CASSLARREGETQYF | TGTGCCAGCAGCTTAGCTCGCAGGGAAGGGGAGACCCAGTACTTC